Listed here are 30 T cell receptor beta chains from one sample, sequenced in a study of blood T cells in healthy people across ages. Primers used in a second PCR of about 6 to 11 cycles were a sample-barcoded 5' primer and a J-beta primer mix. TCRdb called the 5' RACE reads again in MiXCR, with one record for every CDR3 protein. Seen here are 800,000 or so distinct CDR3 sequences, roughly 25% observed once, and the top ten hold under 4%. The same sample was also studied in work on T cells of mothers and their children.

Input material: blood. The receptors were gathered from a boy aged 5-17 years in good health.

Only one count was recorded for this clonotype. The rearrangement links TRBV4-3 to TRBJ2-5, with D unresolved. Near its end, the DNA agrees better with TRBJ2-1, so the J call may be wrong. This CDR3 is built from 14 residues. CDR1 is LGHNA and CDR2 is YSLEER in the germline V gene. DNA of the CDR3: TGCGCCAGCAGCCAAGAATACGGGTACAATGAGCAGTTCTTC. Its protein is CASSQEYGYNEQFF.

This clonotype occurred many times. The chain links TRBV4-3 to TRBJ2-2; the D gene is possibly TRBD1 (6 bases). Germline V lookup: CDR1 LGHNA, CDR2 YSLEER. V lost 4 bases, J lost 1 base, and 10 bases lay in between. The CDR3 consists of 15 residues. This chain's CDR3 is CASSRRTENTGELFF. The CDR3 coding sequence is TGCGCCAGCAGCCGTAGGACAGAGAACACCGGGGAGCTGTTTTTT.

The CDR3 DNA sequence: TGTGCCAGCAGCCCTACCCGACAGACAGGCAGGGATGGCTACACCTTC. This gives the protein CASSPTRQTGRDGYTF. The chain recombines TRBV7-2 with TRBJ1-2; tentatively, D is TRBD1 (6 bases). The CDR3 spans 16 residues. V lost 5 bases and J lost 6, with 22 bases in between. Looked up from germline, CDR1 is SGHTA and CDR2 is FQGNSA. The full variable domain, with the rest looked up from reference TRBV7-2 and TRBJ1-2, is GAGVSQSPSNKVTEKGKDVELRCDPISGHTALYWYRQSLGQGLEFLIYFQGNSAPDKSGLPSDRFSAERTGGSVSTLTIQRTQQEDSAVYLCASSPTRQTGRDGYTFGSGTRLTVV.

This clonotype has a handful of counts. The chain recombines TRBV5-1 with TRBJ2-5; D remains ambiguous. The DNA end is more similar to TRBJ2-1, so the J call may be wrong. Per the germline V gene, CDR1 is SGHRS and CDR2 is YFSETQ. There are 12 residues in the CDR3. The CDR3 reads CASSSAPREQFF. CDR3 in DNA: TGCGCCAGCAGCTCCGCACCGAGGGAGCAGTTCTTC.

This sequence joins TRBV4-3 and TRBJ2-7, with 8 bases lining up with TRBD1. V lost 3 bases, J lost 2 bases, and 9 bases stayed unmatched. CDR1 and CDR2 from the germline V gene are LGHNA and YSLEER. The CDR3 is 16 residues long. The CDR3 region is CASSHEETGAAYEQYF. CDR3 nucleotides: TGCGCCAGCAGCCATGAAGAGACAGGGGCCGCCTACGAGCAGTACTTC.

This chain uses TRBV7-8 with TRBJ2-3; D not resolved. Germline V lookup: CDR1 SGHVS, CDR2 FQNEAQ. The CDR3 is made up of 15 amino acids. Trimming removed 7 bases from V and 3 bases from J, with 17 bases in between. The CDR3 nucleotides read TGTGCCAGCACCCCGGCTAACTTCGTTACAGATACGCAGTATTTT. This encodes CASTPANFVTDTQYF.

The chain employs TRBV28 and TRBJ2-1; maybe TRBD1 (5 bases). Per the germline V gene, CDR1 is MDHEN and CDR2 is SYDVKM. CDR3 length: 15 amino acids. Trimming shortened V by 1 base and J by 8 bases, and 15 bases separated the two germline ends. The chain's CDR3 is CASSLLVLRADEQFF. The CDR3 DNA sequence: TGTGCCAGCAGTTTATTGGTCCTCAGGGCGGATGAGCAGTTCTTC.

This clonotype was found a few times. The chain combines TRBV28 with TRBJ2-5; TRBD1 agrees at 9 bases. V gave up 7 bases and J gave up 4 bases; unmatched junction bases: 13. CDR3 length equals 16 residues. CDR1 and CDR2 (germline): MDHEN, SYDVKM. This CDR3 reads CASTARGTGSRETQYF. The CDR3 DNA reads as TGTGCCAGCACCGCCCGGGGGACAGGGTCACGAGAGACCCAGTACTTC.

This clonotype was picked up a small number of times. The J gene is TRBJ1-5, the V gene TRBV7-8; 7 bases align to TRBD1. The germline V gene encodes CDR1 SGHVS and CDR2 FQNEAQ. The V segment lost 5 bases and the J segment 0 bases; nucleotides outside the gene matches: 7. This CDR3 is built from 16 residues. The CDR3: CASSRAGTDSNQPQHF. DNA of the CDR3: TGTGCCAGCAGCCGGGCGGGGACAGATAGCAATCAGCCCCAGCATTTT.

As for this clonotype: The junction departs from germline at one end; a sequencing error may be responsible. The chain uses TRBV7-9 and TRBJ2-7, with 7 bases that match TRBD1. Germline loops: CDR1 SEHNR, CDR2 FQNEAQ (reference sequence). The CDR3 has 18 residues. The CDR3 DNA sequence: TGTGCCAGCAGCTTAGTAATTATGAGACAGGGAACAGGACACGAGCAGCACTTC. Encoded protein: CASSLVIMRQGTGHEQHF.

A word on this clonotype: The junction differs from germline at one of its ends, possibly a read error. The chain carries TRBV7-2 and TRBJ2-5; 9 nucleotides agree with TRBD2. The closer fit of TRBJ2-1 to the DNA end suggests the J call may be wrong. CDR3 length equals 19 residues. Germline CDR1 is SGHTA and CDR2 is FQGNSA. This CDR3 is CASTPTGLAGISSYNEQFF. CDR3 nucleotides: TGTGCTAGCACCCCTACCGGGCTAGCGGGAATTAGCTCCTACAATGAGCAGTTCTTC.

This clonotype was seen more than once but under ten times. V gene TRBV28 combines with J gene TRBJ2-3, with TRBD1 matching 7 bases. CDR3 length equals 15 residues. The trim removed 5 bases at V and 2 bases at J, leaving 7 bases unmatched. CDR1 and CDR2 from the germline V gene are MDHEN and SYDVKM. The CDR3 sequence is CASSGTATHTDTQYF. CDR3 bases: TGTGCCAGCAGTGGGACAGCCACCCACACAGATACGCAGTATTTT.

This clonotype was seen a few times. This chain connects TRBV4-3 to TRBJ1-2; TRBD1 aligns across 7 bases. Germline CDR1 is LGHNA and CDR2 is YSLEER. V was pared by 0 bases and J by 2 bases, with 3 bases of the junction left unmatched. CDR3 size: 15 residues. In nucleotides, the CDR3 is TGCGCCAGCAGCCAAGAGACAGGGCCCAACTATGGCTACACCTTC. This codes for CASSQETGPNYGYTF.

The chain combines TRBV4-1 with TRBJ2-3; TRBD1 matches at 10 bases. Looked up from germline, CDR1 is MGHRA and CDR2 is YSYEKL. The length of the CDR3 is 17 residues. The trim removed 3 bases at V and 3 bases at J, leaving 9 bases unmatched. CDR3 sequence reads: CASSQDPGTGETDTQYF. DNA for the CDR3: TGCGCCAGCAGCCAGGACCCCGGGACAGGGGAAACAGATACGCAGTATTTT.

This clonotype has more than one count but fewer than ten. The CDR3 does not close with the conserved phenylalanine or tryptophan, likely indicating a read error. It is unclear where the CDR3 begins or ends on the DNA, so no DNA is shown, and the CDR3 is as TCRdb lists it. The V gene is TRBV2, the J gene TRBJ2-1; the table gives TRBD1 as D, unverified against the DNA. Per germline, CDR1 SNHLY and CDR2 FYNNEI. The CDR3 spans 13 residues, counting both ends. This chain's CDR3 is CASSEARRDREFL.

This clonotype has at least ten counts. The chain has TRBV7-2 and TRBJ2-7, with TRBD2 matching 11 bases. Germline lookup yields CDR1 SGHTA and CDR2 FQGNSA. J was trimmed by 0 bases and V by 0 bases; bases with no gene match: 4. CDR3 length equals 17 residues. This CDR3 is CASSLASSGRSSYEQYF. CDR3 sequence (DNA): TGTGCCAGCAGCTTAGCTTCTAGCGGGAGGAGCTCCTACGAGCAGTACTTC.

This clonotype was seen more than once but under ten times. Here the CDR3 reads CASSPGRQGDYEQYF. In DNA, the CDR3 is TGTGCCAGCTCACCGGGGAGGCAGGGCGATTACGAGCAGTACTTC. J is TRBJ2-7 and V is TRBV18; the D gene is possibly TRBD2 (6 bases). V dropped 3 bases and J dropped 4 bases, with 16 bases sitting between them. The CDR3 extends over 15 amino acids. Germline values: CDR1 KGHSH, CDR2 LQKENI. Filled out from reference TRBV18 and TRBJ2-7, the complete variable domain reads NAGVMQNPRHLVRRRGQEARLRCSPMKGHSHVYWYRQLPEEGLKFMVYLQKENIIDESGMPKERFSAEFPKEGPSILRIQQVVRGDSAAYFCASSPGRQGDYEQYFGPGTRLTVT.

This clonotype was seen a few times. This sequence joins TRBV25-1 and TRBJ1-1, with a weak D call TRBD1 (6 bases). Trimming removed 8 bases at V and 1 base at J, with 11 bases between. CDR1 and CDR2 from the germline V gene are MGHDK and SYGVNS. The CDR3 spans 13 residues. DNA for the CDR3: TGTGCCAGCGGAAGGGGGACGAACACTGAAGCTTTCTTT. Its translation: CASGRGTNTEAFF.

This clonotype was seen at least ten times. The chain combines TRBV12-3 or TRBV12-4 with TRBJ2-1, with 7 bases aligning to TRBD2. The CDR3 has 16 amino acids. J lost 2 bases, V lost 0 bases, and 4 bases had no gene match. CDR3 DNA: TGTGCCAGCAGTTTAGCCGGGCTAGCGGCCTACAATGAGCAGTTCTTC. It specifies CASSLAGLAAYNEQFF.

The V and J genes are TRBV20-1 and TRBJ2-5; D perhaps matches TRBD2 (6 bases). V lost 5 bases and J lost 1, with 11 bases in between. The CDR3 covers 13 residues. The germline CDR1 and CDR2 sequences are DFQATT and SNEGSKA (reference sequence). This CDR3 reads CSAPGEFQETQYF. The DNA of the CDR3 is TGCAGTGCTCCGGGGGAGTTCCAAGAGACCCAGTACTTC.

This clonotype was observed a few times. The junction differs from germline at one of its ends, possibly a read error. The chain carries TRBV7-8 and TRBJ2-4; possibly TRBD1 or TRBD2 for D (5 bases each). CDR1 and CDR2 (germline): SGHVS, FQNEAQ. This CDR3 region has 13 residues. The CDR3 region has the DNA TGTGCCAGCAGCTGGTCGGAGGTCGGGGCTCAGTGCTTC. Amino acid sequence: CASSWSEVGAQCF.

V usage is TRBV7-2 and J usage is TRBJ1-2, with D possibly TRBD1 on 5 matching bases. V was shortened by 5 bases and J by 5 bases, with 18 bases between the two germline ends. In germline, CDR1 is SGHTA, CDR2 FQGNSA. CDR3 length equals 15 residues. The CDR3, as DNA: TGTGCCAGCAGCCCCTTCGGGGGGGGACCTTATGGCTACACCTTC. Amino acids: CASSPFGGGPYGYTF.

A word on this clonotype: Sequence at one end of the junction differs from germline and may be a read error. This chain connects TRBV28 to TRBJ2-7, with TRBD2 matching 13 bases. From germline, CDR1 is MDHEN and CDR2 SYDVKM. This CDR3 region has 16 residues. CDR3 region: CAGSGGLAGPAGEQYF. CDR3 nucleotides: TGTGCCGGCAGTGGGGGACTAGCGGGGCCTGCGGGGGAGCAGTACTTC.

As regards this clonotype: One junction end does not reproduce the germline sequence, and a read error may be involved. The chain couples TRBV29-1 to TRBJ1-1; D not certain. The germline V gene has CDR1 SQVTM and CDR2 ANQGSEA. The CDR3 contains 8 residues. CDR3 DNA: TGCAGCGTCAGACGAGGACTCTTT. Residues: CSVRRGLF.

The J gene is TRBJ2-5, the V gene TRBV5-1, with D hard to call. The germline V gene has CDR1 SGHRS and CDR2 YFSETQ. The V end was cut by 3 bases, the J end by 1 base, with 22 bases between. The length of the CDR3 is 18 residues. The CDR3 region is CASSSPPGVRRIQETQYF. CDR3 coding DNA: TGCGCCAGCAGCTCTCCCCCTGGGGTCCGACGAATCCAAGAGACCCAGTACTTC.

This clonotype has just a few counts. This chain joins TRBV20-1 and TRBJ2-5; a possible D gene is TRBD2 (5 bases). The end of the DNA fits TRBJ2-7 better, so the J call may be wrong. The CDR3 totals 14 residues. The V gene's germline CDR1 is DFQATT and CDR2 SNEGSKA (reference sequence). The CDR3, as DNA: TGCAGTGCTTCACCCAAGGACTGGTCCTACGAGCAGTACTTC. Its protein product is CSASPKDWSYEQYF.

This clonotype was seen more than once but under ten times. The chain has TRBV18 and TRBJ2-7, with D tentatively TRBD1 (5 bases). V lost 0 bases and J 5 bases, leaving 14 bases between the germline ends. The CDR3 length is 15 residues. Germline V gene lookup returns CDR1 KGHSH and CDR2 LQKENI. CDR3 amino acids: CASSPPAAGSHEQYF. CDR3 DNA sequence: TGTGCCAGCTCACCACCGGCGGCAGGGTCCCACGAGCAGTACTTC. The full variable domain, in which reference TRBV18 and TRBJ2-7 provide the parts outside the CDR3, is NAGVMQNPRHLVRRRGQEARLRCSPMKGHSHVYWYRQLPEEGLKFMVYLQKENIIDESGMPKERFSAEFPKEGPSILRIQQVVRGDSAAYFCASSPPAAGSHEQYFGPGTRLTVT.

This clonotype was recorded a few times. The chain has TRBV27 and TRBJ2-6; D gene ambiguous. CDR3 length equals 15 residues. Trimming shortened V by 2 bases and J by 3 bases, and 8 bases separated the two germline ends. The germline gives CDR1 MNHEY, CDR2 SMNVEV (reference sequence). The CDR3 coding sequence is TGTGCCAGCAGTTTAAGTAAAAGTGGGGCCAACGTCCTGACTTTC. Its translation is CASSLSKSGANVLTF.

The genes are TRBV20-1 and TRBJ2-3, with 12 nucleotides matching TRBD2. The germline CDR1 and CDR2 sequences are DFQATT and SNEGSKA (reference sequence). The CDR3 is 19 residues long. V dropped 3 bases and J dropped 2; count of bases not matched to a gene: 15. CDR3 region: CSASQAHSGLAGPTDTQYF. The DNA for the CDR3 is TGCAGTGCTAGTCAGGCCCATTCCGGACTAGCGGGGCCCACAGATACGCAGTATTTT.

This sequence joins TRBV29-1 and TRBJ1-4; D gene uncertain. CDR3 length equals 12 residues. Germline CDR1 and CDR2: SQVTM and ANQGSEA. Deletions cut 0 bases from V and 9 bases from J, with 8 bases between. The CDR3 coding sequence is TGCAGCGTTGAAGAGCGCGGTAAAAAACTGTTTTTT. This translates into CSVEERGKKLFF.